One T cell receptor beta chain is described in this entry. As processed by the authors: Estimation of nucleated cell counts was performed using reference gene primer amplification. Generated by immunoSEQ multiplex PCR, the TCRdb table keeps only in-frame clones and is missing some. V, J and clone size are those of that table, while D and trimming were read from the DNA. The sample records approximately 73,000 clones, about nine tenths being singletons. This entry is derived from a study of blood T cell repertoires in COVID-19. V shed 5 bases and J 2 bases; nucleotides not matched to a gene: 5. CDR3 length: 15 residues. Germline CDR1 reads SNHLY; CDR2 reads FYNNEI.

This chain links TRBV2 with TRBJ1-5, with TRBD1 matching over 8 bases. The receptor was derived from a woman aged 60 to 75 with acute or convalescent COVID-19. Sequences were obtained from peripheral blood. DNA of the CDR3: TGTGCCAGCAGTCGCGACAGGGGCGGCAATCAGCCCCAGCATTTT. Protein product: CASSRDRGGNQPQHF.